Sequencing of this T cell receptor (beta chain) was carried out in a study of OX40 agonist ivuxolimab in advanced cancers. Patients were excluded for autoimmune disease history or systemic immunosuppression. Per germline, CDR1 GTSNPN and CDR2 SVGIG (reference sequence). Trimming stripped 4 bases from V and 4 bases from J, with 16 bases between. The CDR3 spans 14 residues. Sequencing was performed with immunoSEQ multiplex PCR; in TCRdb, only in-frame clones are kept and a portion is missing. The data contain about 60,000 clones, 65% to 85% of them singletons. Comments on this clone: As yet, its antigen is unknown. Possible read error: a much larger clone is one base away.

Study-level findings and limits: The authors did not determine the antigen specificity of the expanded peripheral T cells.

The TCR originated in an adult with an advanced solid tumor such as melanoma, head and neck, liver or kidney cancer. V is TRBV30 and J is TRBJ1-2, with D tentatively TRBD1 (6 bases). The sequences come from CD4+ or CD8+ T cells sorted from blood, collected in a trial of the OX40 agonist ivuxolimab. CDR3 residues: CAWTHRGTSYGYTF. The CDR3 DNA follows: TGTGCCTGGACCCACCGGGGGACAAGCTATGGCTACACCTTC.